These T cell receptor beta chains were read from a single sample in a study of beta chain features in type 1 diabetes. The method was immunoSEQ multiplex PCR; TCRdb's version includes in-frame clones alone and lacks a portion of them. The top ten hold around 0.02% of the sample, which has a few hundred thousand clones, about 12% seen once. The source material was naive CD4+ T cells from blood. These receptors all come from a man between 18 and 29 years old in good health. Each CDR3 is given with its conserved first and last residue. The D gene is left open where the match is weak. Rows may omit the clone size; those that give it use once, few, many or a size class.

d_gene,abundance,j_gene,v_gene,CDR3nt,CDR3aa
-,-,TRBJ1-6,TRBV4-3,TGCGCCAGCAGCCAAGATTCAGGGAGGTCCTTTAATTCACCCCTCCACTTT,CASSQDSGRSFNSPLHF
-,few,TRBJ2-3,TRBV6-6,TGTGCCACCAAACCGAACAGAGCAATCACAGATACGCAGTATTTT,CATKPNRAITDTQYF
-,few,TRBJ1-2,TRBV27,TGTGCCAGCGGTCGGGGGAGTAGCTATGGCTACACCTTC,CASGRGSSYGYTF
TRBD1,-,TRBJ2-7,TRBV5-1,TGCGCCAGCAGACCAGGGACAGGGGGTCACTACGAGCAGTACTTC,CASRPGTGGHYEQYF
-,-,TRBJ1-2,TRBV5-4,TGTGCCAGCAGCTTGCCAGACAGGTCGGGGGGCTACACCTTC,CASSLPDRSGGYTF
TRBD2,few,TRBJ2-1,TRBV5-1,TGCGCCAGCAGCTTGATGGCTAGCGGGGGGCAACTCTACAATGAGCAGTTCTTC,CASSLMASGGQLYNEQFF
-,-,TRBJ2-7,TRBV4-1,TGCGCCAGCAGCCAAGACGGCAGGTTCCCCGACGAGCAGTACTTC,CASSQDGRFPDEQYF
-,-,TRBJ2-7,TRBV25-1,TGTGCCAGCAGTCCCCACAGGGCCAGGACCTACGAGCAGTACTTC,CASSPHRARTYEQYF
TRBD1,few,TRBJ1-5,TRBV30,TGTGCCTGGAGTGTGCAGACAGGGAACAATCAGCCCCAGCATTTT,CAWSVQTGNNQPQHF
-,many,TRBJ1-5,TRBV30,TGTGCCTGGAGTGTAAGGAGGAATCAGCCCCAGCATTTT,CAWSVRRNQPQHF
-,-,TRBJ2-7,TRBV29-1,TGCAGCGTTGACAGCGGTGACGAGCAGTACTTC,CSVDSGDEQYF
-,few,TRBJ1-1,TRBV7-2,TGTGCCAGCAGCTTTGGGCCGAACACTGAAGCTTTCTTT,CASSFGPNTEAFF
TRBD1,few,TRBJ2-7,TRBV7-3,TGTGCCAGCAGCTTAACCGGGACAGGGGCTGGAGAGCAGTACTTC,CASSLTGTGAGEQYF
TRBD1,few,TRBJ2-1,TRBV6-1,TGTGCCAGCAGACGGACAGGGTCCTCCTACAATGAGCAGTTCTTC,CASRRTGSSYNEQFF
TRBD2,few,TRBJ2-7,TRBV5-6,TGTGCCAGCAGCCCTCAGGGTAGCGGGAAATACGAGCAGTACTTC,CASSPQGSGKYEQYF
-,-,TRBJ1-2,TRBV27,TGTGCCAGCAGTTCCAGGGGCAACTATGGCTACACCTTC,CASSSRGNYGYTF
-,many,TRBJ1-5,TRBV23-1,TGCGCCACCTGGACGGGACACCGTACTTGCAATCAGCCCCAGCATTTT,CATWTGHRTCNQPQHF